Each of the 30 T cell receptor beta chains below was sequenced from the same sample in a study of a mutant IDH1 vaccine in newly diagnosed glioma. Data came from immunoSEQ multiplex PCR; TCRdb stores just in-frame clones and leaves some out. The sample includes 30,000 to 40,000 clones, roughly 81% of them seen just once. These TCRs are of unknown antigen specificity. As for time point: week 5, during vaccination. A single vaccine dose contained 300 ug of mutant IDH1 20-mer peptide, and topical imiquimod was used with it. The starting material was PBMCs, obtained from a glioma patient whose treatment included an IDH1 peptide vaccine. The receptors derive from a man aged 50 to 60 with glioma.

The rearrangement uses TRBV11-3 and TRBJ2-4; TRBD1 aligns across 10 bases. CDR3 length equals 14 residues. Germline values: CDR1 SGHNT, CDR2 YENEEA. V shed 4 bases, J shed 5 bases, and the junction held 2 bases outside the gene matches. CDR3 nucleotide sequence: TGTGCCAGCAGCTCCGGGACAGGGGAAAACATTCAGTACTTC. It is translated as CASSSGTGENIQYF. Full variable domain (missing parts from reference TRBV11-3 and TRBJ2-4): EAGVVQSPRYKIIEKKQPVAFWCNPISGHNTLYWYLQNLGQGPELLIRYENEEAVDDSQLPKDRFSAERLKGVDSTLKIQPAELGDSAVYLCASSSGTGENIQYFGAGTRLSVL.

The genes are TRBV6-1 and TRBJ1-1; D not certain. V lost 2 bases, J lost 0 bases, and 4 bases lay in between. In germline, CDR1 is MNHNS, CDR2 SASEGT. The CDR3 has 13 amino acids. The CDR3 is CASSENMNTEAFF. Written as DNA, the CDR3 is TGTGCCAGCAGTGAAAATATGAACACTGAAGCTTTCTTT.

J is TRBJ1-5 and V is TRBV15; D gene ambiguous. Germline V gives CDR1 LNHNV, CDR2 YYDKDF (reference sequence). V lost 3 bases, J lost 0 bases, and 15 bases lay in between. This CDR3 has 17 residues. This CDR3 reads CATSSEVRVYSNQPQHF. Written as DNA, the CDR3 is TGTGCCACCAGCAGTGAAGTGAGGGTTTATAGCAATCAGCCCCAGCATTTT.

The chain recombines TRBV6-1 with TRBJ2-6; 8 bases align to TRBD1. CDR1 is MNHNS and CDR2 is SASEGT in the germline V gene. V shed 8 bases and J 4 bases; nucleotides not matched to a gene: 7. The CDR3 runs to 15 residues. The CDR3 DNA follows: TGTGCCAGCTCTATTCAGGGGGCCGGGGCCAACGTCCTGACTTTC. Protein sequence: CASSIQGAGANVLTF.

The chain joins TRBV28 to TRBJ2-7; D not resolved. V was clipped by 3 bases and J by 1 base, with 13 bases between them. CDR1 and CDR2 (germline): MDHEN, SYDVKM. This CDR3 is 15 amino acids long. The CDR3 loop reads CASSLSVPSSYEQYF. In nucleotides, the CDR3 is TGTGCCAGCAGTTTGTCCGTACCTAGTTCCTACGAGCAGTACTTC.

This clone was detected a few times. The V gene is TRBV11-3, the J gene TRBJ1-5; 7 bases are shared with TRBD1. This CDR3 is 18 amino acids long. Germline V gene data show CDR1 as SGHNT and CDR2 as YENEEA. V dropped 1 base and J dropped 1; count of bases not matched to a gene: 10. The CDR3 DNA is TGTGCCAGCAGCTTAGCTCGCGGGTCACAGGGGAGCAATCAGCCCCAGCATTTT. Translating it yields CASSLARGSQGSNQPQHF.

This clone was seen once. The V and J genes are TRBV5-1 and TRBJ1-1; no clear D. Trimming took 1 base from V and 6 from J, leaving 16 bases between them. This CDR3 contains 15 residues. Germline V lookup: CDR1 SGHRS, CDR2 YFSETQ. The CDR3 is CASSLFVGGSAEAFF. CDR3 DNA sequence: TGCGCCAGCAGCTTGTTTGTTGGAGGGTCTGCTGAAGCTTTCTTT.

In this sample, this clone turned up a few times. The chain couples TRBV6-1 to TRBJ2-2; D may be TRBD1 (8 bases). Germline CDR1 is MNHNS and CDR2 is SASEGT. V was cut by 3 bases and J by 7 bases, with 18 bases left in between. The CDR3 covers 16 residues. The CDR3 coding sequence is TGTGCCAGCAGTGAGGAGACAGGGGAGGGAGACGGGGAGCTGTTTTTT. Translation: CASSEETGEGDGELFF.

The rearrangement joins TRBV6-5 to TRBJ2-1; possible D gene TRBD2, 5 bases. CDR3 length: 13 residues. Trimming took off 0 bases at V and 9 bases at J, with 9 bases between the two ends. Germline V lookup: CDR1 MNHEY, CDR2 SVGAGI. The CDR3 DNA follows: TGTGCCAGCAGTTACTCCCGAGGGAGTGAGCAGTTCTTC. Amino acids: CASSYSRGSEQFF.

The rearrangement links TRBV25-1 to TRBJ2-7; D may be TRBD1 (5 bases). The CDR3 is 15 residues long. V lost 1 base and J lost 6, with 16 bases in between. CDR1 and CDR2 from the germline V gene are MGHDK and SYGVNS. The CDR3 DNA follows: TGTGCCAGCAGTGAATCGGGTAGGGGTTCCCCCGAGCAGTACTTC. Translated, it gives CASSESGRGSPEQYF.

The CDR3 bases are TGCGCCAGCAGCTTAGGGTCTAGCACAGATACGCAGTATTTT. This codes for CASSLGSSTDTQYF. The chain joins TRBV5-1 to TRBJ2-3; D is unclear. Trimming left V 2 bases short and J 0 bases short, with 7 bases between. Germline lookup yields CDR1 SGHRS and CDR2 YFSETQ. The CDR3 covers 14 residues. Full variable domain (rest looked up from reference TRBV5-1 and TRBJ2-3): KAGVTQTPRYLIKTRGQQVTLSCSPISGHRSVSWYQQTPGQGLQFLFEYFSETQRNKGNFPGRFSGRQFSNSRSEMNVSTLELGDSALYLCASSLGSSTDTQYFGPGTRLTVL.

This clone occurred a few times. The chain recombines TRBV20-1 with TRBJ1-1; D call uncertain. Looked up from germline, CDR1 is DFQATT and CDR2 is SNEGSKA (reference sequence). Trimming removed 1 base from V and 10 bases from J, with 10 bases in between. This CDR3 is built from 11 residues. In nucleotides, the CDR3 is TGCAGTGCTAGAGTTCCCACGGGAGCTTTCTTT. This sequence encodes CSARVPTGAFF.

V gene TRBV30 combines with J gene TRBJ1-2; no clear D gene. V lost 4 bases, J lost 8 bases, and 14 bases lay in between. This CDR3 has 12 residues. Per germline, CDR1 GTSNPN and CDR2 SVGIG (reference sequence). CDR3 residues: CAWTTYSEGYTF. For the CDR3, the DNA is TGTGCCTGGACGACGTACTCGGAAGGCTACACCTTC.

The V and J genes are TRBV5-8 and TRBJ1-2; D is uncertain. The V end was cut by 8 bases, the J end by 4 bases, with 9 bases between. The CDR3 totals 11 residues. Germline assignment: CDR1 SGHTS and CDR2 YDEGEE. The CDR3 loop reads CARDEAYGYTF. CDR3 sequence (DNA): TGTGCCAGGGACGAGGCCTATGGCTACACCTTC.

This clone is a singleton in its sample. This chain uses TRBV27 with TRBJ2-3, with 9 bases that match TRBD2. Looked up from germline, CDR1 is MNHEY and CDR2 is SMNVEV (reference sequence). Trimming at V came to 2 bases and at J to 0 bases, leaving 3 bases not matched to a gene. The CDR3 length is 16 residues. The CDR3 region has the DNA TGTGCCAGCAGTTTACGACTAGCGGTGAGCACAGATACGCAGTATTTT. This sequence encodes CASSLRLAVSTDTQYF.

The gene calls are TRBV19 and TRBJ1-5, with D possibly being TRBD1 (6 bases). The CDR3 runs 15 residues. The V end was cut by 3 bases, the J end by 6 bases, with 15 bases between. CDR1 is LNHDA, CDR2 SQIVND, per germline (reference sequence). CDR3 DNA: TGTGCCAGTAGTATCGGCAGGGGAGGACTTCAGCCCCAGCATTTT. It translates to CASSIGRGGLQPQHF.

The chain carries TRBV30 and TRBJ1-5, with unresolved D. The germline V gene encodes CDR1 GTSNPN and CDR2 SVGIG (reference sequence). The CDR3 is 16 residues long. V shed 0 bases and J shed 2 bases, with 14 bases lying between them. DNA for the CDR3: TGTGCCTGGAGTGTACCTGTGAGGGCCGGCAATCAGCCCCAGCATTTT. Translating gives CAWSVPVRAGNQPQHF.

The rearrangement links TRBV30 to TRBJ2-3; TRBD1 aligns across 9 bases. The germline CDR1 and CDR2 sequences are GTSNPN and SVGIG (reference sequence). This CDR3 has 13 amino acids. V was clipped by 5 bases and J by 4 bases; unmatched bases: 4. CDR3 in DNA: TGTGCCTGGTCACGACAGGGGGCAGATACGCAGTATTTT. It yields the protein CAWSRQGADTQYF.

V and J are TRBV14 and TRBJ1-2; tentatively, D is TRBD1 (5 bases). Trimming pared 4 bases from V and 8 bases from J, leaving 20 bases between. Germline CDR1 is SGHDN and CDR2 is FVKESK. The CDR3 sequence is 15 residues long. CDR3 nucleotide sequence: TGTGCCAGCAGCCGACGCCAAACTTGGGGCGAGGGCTACACCTTC. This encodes CASSRRQTWGEGYTF.

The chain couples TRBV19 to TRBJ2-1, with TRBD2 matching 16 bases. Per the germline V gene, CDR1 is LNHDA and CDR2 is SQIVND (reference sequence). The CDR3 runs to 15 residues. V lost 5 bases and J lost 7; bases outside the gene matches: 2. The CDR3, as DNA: TGTGCCAGTAGTGGGACTAGCGGGAGGGTAAATGAGCAGTTCTTC. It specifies CASSGTSGRVNEQFF.

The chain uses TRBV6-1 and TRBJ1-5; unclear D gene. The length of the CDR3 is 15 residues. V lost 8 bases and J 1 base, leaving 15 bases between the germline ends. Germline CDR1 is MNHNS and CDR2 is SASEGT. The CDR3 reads CASLPQVKSNQPQHF. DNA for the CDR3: TGTGCCAGCCTCCCCCAGGTGAAGAGCAATCAGCCCCAGCATTTT.

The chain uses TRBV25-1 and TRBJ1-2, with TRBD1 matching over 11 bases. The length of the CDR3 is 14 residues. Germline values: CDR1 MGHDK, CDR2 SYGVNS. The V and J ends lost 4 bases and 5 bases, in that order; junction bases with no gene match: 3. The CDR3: CASSGTGGVYGYTF. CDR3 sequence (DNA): TGTGCCAGCAGTGGGACAGGGGGCGTTTATGGCTACACCTTC.

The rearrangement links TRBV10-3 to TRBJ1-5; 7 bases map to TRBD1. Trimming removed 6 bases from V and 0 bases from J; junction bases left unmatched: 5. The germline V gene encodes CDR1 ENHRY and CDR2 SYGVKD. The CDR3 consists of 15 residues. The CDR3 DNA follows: TGTGCCATCAGCTCAGGGGGTGATAGCAATCAGCCCCAGCATTTT. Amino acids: CAISSGGDSNQPQHF.

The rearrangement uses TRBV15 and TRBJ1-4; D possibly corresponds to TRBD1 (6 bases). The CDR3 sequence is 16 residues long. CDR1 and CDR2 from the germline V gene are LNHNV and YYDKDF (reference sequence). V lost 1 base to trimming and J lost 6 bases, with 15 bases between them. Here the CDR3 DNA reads TGTGCCACCAGCAGAGGATCCTCCGGGGGCGATGAAAAACTGTTTTTT. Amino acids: CATSRGSSGGDEKLFF.

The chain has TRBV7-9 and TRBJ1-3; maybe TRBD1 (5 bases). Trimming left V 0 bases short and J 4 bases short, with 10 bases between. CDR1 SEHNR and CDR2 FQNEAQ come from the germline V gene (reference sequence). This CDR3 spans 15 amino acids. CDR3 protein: CASSLALGRGNTIYF. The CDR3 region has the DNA TGTGCCAGCAGCTTAGCGTTGGGGCGAGGAAACACCATATATTTT.

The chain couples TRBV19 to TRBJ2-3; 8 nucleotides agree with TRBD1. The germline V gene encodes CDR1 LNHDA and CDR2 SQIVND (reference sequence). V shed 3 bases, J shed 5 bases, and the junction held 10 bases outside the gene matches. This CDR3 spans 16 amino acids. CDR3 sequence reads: CASSMARGQRGDTQYF. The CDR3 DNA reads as TGTGCCAGTAGTATGGCCAGGGGGCAGAGAGGAGATACGCAGTATTTT.

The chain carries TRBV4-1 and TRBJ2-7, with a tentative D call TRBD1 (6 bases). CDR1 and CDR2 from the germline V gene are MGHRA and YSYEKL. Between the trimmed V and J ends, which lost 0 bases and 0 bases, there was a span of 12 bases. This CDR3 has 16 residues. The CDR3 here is CASSQESDSSSYEQYF. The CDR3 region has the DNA TGCGCCAGCAGCCAAGAGTCGGACAGTTCCTCCTACGAGCAGTACTTC.

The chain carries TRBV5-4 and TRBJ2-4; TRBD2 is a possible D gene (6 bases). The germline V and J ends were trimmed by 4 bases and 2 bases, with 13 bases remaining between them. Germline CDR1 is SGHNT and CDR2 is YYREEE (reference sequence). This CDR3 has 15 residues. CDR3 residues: CASSTEGGPKNIQYF. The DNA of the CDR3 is TGTGCCAGCAGCACGGAGGGTGGGCCCAAAAACATTCAGTACTTC.

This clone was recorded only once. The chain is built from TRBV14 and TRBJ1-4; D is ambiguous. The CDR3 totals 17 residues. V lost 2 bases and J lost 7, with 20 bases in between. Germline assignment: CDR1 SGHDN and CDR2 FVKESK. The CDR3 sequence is CASSQFRLGKAREKLFF. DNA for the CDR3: TGTGCCAGCAGCCAATTCCGACTGGGAAAAGCACGTGAAAAACTGTTTTTT.

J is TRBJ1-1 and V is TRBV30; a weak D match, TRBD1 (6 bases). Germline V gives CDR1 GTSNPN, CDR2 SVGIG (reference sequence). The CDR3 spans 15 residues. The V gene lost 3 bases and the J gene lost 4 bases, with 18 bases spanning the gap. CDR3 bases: TGTGCCTGGAGAGTCGCAGGGGCGGGTAGCACTGAAGCTTTCTTT. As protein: CAWRVAGAGSTEAFF.